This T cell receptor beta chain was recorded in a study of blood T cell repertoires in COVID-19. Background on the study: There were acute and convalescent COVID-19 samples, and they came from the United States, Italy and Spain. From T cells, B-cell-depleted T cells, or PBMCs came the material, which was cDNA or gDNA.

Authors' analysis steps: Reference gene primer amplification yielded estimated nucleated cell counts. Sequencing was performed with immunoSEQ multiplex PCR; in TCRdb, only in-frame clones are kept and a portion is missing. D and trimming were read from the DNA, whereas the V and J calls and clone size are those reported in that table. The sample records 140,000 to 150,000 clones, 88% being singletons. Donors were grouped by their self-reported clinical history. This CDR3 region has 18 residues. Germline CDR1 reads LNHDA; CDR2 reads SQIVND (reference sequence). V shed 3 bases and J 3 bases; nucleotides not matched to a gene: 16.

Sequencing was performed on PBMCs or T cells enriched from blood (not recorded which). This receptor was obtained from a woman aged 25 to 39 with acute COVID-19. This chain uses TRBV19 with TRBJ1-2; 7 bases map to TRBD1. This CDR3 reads CASSILTGESLSDYGYTF. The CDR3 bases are TGTGCCAGTAGTATCTTAACAGGGGAGTCCCTCTCGGACTATGGCTACACCTTC.